The 7 T cell receptor beta chains listed next were all sequenced from one sample in a study of cytomegalovirus exposure and HLA in healthy donors. 60 Vbeta and 13 Jbeta primers were used in PCR. Sequencing was performed with immunoSEQ multiplex PCR; in TCRdb, only in-frame clones are kept and a portion is missing. This sample has about 180,000 clones, with about 81% found just once. Input material: PBMCs. The receptor set was obtained from a man in his forties in good health and CMV-seronegative.

A remark on this clone: A junction boundary mismatches the germline segment, possibly from a read error. The chain combines TRBV5-6 with TRBJ2-7; tentatively, D is TRBD2 (6 bases). The CDR3 runs 13 residues. Germline CDR1 is SGHDT and CDR2 is YYEEEE. In DNA, the CDR3 is TGTGCCACCAGCTTTCGGGGGATCAGCGAGCAGTACTTC. This encodes CATSFRGISEQYF. Full variable domain (remainder filled in from reference TRBV5-6 and TRBJ2-7): DAGVTQSPTHLIKTRGQQVTLRCSPKSGHDTVSWYQQALGQGPQFIFQYYEEEERQRGNFPDRFSGHQFPNYSSELNVNALLLGDSALYLCATSFRGISEQYFGPGTRLTVT.

The CDR3 DNA reads as TGCGCCAGCAGCCTGGGGACAGGGGGCAAAAAACTGTTTTTT. Translating it yields CASSLGTGGKKLFF. The genes are TRBV5-1 and TRBJ1-4; 12 nucleotides align to TRBD1. CDR1 SGHRS and CDR2 YFSETQ come from the germline V gene. After removal of 4 bases from V and 9 bases from J, the junction contained 4 bases not matched to a gene. The CDR3 spans 14 residues.

The chain joins TRBV7-3 to TRBJ1-1; perhaps TRBD1 as D (6 bases). Germline V gives CDR1 SGHTA, CDR2 FQGTGA. Trimming left V 1 base short and J 1 base short, with 13 bases between. This CDR3 has 16 residues. The CDR3 protein is CASSLSPGHSNTEAFF. The DNA for the CDR3 is TGTGCCAGCAGCTTAAGCCCGGGACACTCGAACACTGAAGCTTTCTTT.

The V and J genes are TRBV7-3 and TRBJ2-3; perhaps TRBD2 as D (6 bases). Germline-derived CDR1 and CDR2 are SGHTA and FQGTGA. The CDR3 runs 15 residues. V was clipped by 0 bases and J by 2 bases, with 9 bases between them. CDR3 region: CASSLTAGNTDTQYF. CDR3 DNA sequence: TGTGCCAGCAGCTTAACCGCGGGGAACACAGATACGCAGTATTTT.

The sample holds a few counts of this clone. The rearrangement links TRBV5-1 to TRBJ2-5, with D possibly TRBD1 on 5 matching bases. Trimming cost V 0 bases and J 5 bases, with 11 bases left between them. Looked up from germline, CDR1 is SGHRS and CDR2 is YFSETQ. This CDR3 spans 14 amino acids. The CDR3 bases are TGCGCCAGCAGCTTGGGACAGCCTGGGGAGACCCAGTACTTC. It yields the protein CASSLGQPGETQYF.

This clone was counted only a few times. The chain carries TRBV28 and TRBJ1-3; 7 bases fit TRBD1. V lost 7 bases to trimming and J lost 0 bases; unmatched junction nucleotides: 18. Germline V CDR1 and CDR2: MDHEN, SYDVKM. The CDR3 sequence is 19 residues long. The CDR3 protein is CASTSDRDSLSSSGNTIYF. The CDR3 DNA reads as TGTGCCAGCACTTCCGACCGGGACAGCTTATCCAGCTCTGGAAACACCATATATTTT.

This clone was seen once. This chain uses TRBV23-1 with TRBJ2-7, with unresolved D. TRBV23-1 is an open reading frame, and its role is uncertain. The CDR3 runs 16 residues. V gave up 0 bases and J gave up 2 bases, with 14 bases separating them. CDR3 residues: CASSQSRSRHTYEQYF. The CDR3 DNA reads TGCGCCAGCAGTCAATCGAGGTCCCGGCACACCTACGAGCAGTACTTC.